These T cell receptor beta chains were read from a single sample in a study of shared clonotypes between healthy human individuals. TCRdb's table, derived via immunoSEQ multiplex PCR, lists solely in-frame clones and lacks some. The sample includes millions of clones, less than 95% of them seen just once. Sequencing used naive CD8+ T cells sorted from blood. The receptor set was obtained from a man aged 18 to 29 in good health. Each CDR3 is given with its conserved first and last residue. Each record gives: J gene, D gene, clone size, V gene, CDR3 DNA, CDR3 protein. A D gene is named only where the DNA matches it firmly. Some rows mark clone size as missing; the rest say once, few, many or name a class of expanded clone.

TRBJ2-2	-	-	TRBV5-1	TGCGCCAGCAGCTTGGAGGGCGGATCGAACACCGGGGAGCTGTTTTTT	CASSLEGGSNTGELFF
TRBJ2-2	TRBD2	-	TRBV30	TGTGCCTGGAGTCTTAGCGGGACCGGGGAGCTGTTTTTT	CAWSLSGTGELFF
TRBJ2-3	TRBD2	-	TRBV25-1	TGTGCCAGCAGTGAAGGGGGGACTAGAGATTGGGCAGATACGCAGTATTTT	CASSEGGTRDWADTQYF
TRBJ2-5	-	-	TRBV30	TGTGCCTGGAGTAACCGACAGGTAGTAAAGACCCAGTACTTC	CAWSNRQVVKTQYF
TRBJ1-2	-	-	TRBV5-1	TGCGCCAGCAGCTTGGAGGGCAGCTACAACTATGGCTACACCTTC	CASSLEGSYNYGYTF
TRBJ2-3	TRBD1	once	TRBV7-7	TGTGCTAGCAGCGACAGGGGGCTCACAGATACGCAGTATTTT	CASSDRGLTDTQYF
TRBJ2-7	TRBD2	-	TRBV7-6	TGTGCCAGCAGCTTAGCGGGGGGGACCACCTACGAGCAGTACTTC	CASSLAGGTTYEQYF
TRBJ2-3	-	-	TRBV30	TGTGCCTGGACCCCTAGGATCGGGCGCACAGATACGCAGTATTTT	CAWTPRIGRTDTQYF
TRBJ2-1	-	-	TRBV5-4	TGTGCCAGCAGCCTCGACCTAGGGAAAAATGAGCAGTTCTTC	CASSLDLGKNEQFF
TRBJ2-1	TRBD1	-	TRBV10-2	TGCGCCAGCAGTGAGACAGGGGGCAGTGAGCAGTTCTTC	CASSETGGSEQFF
TRBJ2-7	-	-	TRBV7-2	TGTGCCAGCAGCTTAGGGGACGGCTACGAGCAGTACTTC	CASSLGDGYEQYF
TRBJ2-1	-	-	TRBV27	TGTGCCAGCAGTCCCTCCTTTGTAGCGGATCCCTACAATGAGCAGTTCTTC	CASSPSFVADPYNEQFF
TRBJ2-7	-	-	TRBV19	TGTGCCAGTAGTATAGATCATGGGATCACGTACGAGCAGTACTTC	CASSIDHGITYEQYF
TRBJ1-1	-	-	TRBV30	TGTGCCTGGAGTGATTACCGGCGAACTGAAGCTTTCTTT	CAWSDYRRTEAFF
TRBJ2-1	TRBD1	-	TRBV7-9	TGTGCCAGCAGGCACAGGGGAGACTACTACAATGAGCAGTTCTTC	CASRHRGDYYNEQFF
TRBJ2-7	TRBD2	-	TRBV19	TGTGCCAGTCGTTCTAGCGGGAGATACGAGCAGTACTTC	CASRSSGRYEQYF
TRBJ1-2	TRBD1	-	TRBV27	TGTGCCAGCAGTTCCCTCCCGACAGGGGAAGCGGATGGCTACACCTTC	CASSSLPTGEADGYTF
TRBJ1-2	TRBD1	-	TRBV4-1	TGCGCCAGCAGCCCCAGACAGGGGAACTATGGCTACACCTTC	CASSPRQGNYGYTF
TRBJ1-6	TRBD1	-	TRBV5-6	TGTGCCAGCAGTTTATCGAAACGGGACAGCTATAATTCACCCCTCCACTTT	CASSLSKRDSYNSPLHF
TRBJ2-7	-	-	TRBV6-5	TGTGCCAGCAGTTACTCGGATTCTCGGTCCCACTACGAGCAGTACTTC	CASSYSDSRSHYEQYF
TRBJ2-4	TRBD1	-	TRBV27	TGTGCCAGCAGTTTGACAGGGGGGGGGAGTGCCAAAAACATTCAGTACTTC	CASSLTGGGSAKNIQYF
TRBJ2-3	-	once	TRBV7-8	TGTGCCAGCAGCTGGGACAGGGAGAAAGCGGGGGAGGACACAGATACGCAGTATTTT	CASSWDREKAGEDTDTQYF
TRBJ2-7	-	-	TRBV7-9	TGTGCCAGCAGCTTAGAGGGGGGGCTCGGATATCACGAGCAGTACTTC	CASSLEGGLGYHEQYF
TRBJ2-7	-	-	TRBV5-6	TGTGCCAGCAGCTCAACTTCCTACGAGCAGTACTTC	CASSSTSYEQYF
TRBJ2-3	TRBD2	once	TRBV6-6	TGTGCCAGCAGTTACCCGGGGGGTTCTAGCACAGATACGCAGTATTTT	CASSYPGGSSTDTQYF
TRBJ2-7	-	once	TRBV7-4	TGTGCCAGCAGCTTAGAGTCCGCCGGGGTCTCCTACGAGCAGTACTTC	CASSLESAGVSYEQYF
TRBJ1-1	-	-	TRBV11-3	TGTGCCAGCGCCTCGGGGCGGAAGAGCGACAACACTGAAGCTTTCTTT	CASASGRKSDNTEAFF
TRBJ2-7	-	-	TRBV15	TGTGCCACCAGCAGAGTCCCAGGGGTTTCCTACGAGCAGTACTTC	CATSRVPGVSYEQYF